This T cell receptor (beta chain) was found in a study of cytomegalovirus exposure and HLA in healthy donors. Study observations and caveats: Most TCR sequences were rare, but some public TCRs occurred in many donors. Later on, an analysis showed TCR association rates differing by HLA locus, with DRB1 the most and HLA-C the fewest.

This clone has just one count. The antigen remains undetermined. V dropped 4 bases and J dropped 6 bases, with 13 bases sitting between them. The germline V gene encodes CDR1 SGHDN and CDR2 FVKESK. This CDR3 comprises 14 residues. PCR primers comprised 60 Vbeta and 13 Jbeta primers. In the study's own analysis: Counted up in a later analysis, unique TCR beta chains came to approximately 77 million, with around 11 million shared. Method: immunoSEQ multiplex PCR; TCRdb's copy keeps in-frame clones and lacks some. That table gives V, J and clone size, and the DNA gave D and trimming. The profile covers roughly 100,000 clones, with just over 75% appearing a single time and 7% to 10% taken by the ten largest.

The chain carries TRBV14 and TRBJ2-1; D gene uncertain. Material for sequencing was PBMCs. The sequence was collected from a man in his forties or fifties in good health and CMV-seropositive. CDR3 protein: CASSLVARLNEQFF. The CDR3 DNA reads as TGTGCCAGCAGCCTGGTAGCTCGCCTCAATGAGCAGTTCTTC.